The 17 T cell receptor beta chains below come from one sample, sequenced in a study of control samples from healthy donors and cancer patients (dated by TCRdb to about 2020). Libraries were made using the immunoSEQ multiplex PCR assay. TCRdb holds this immuneACCESS table with in-frame rearrangements only. Some clones are missing; in checked studies, unresolved V genes explain under half, and the rest has no known cause. Here the sample has 95,000 to 150,000 clones; more than 85% occur a single time. The biggest ten clones account for around 1.7% of the sample. The specimen was blood. The source of these receptors is a man between 18 and 29 years old in good health.

This clone was seen once. This chain uses TRBV21-1 with TRBJ2-5; the DNA was not used to check the table's D call, TRBD1. TRBV21-1 is a listed pseudogene. The CDR3 extends over 14 amino acids. CDR3 in amino acids: CASSARTGEETQYF. In nucleotides, the CDR3 is TGTGCCAGCAGCGCTCGGACAGGTGAAGAGACCCAGTACTTC.

The chain combines TRBV28 with TRBJ1-2; D is perhaps TRBD1 (5 bases). With 6 bases removed from V and 0 bases from J, the gap between germline ends came to 11 bases. Germline V gene lookup returns CDR1 MDHEN and CDR2 SYDVKM. The CDR3 runs to 14 residues. This CDR3 is CASSPDSANYGYTF. Here the CDR3 DNA reads TGTGCCAGCAGCCCTGACAGTGCTAACTATGGCTACACCTTC.

The chain combines TRBV19 with TRBJ2-6, with 7 bases identical to TRBD2. The CDR3 loop spans 15 amino acids. Germline-derived CDR1 and CDR2 are LNHDA and SQIVND (reference sequence). V lost 5 bases, J lost 4 bases, and 5 bases stayed unmatched. CDR3 DNA sequence: TGTGCCAGTAGTTTCTCCGGGAGGGGGGCCAACGTCCTGACTTTC. The encoded protein is CASSFSGRGANVLTF.

The CDR3 DNA sequence: TGTGCCAGCAGCCAAGTCAAAGGGGGCTCTAGCGGGAGGGCTGGGGCCAACGTCCTGACTTTC. Its protein is CASSQVKGGSSGRAGANVLTF. The chain is built from TRBV14 and TRBJ2-6; 12 bases agree with TRBD2. This CDR3 has 21 residues. J gave up 2 bases and V 1 base, and 12 bases lay outside the gene matches. Germline V lookup: CDR1 SGHDN, CDR2 FVKESK.

V usage is TRBV4-1 and J usage is TRBJ2-2, with 9 bases matching TRBD2. The CDR3 consists of 19 residues. Trimming took 1 base from V and 5 from J; bases not matched to a gene: 14. Germline CDR1 MGHRA, CDR2 YSYEKL. CDR3 bases: TGCGCCAGCAGCCAAGTCCGCGGGAGGGATATCCCGGGGACCGGGGAGCTGTTTTTT. Translating it yields CASSQVRGRDIPGTGELFF.

CDR3 sequence (DNA): TGTGCCAGCAGCTTCAATAGCGGGTTTAACACCGGGGAGCTGTTTTTT. It is translated as CASSFNSGFNTGELFF. This chain uses TRBV7-3 with TRBJ2-2; 7 positions match TRBD2. Germline-derived CDR1 and CDR2 are SGHTA and FQGTGA. V dropped 3 bases and J dropped 2; count of bases not matched to a gene: 6. CDR3 length: 16 residues.

The genes are TRBV24-1 and TRBJ1-1; D possibly corresponds to TRBD1 (6 bases). The germline V gene encodes CDR1 KGHDR and CDR2 SFDVKD. CDR3 length: 12 residues. The V and J ends lost 7 bases and 1 base respectively, with 6 bases between them. This chain's CDR3 is CATRQGNTEAFF. In nucleotides, the CDR3 is TGTGCCACCAGACAGGGGAACACTGAAGCTTTCTTT.

This chain uses TRBV28 with TRBJ2-7; no firm D call. V was pared by 5 bases and J by 0 bases, with 11 bases between. Germline V gives CDR1 MDHEN, CDR2 SYDVKM. The CDR3 extends over 14 amino acids. The CDR3 DNA reads as TGTGCCAGCAGTCCGGGCACCAGCTCCTACGAGCAGTACTTC. Its translation is CASSPGTSSYEQYF.

Here the CDR3 reads CASSSARQTYNEQFF. CDR3 sequence (DNA): TGTGCCAGCAGCTCAGCCCGGCAAACGTACAATGAGCAGTTCTTC. The J gene is TRBJ2-1, the V gene TRBV7-9; D is uncertain. Germline CDR1 SEHNR, CDR2 FQNEAQ (reference sequence). V was pared by 4 bases and J by 4 bases, with 14 bases between. This CDR3 contains 15 residues.

The DNA for the CDR3 is TGTGCCAGCAGTTACGCCGAGACCTACGAGCAGTACTTC. The encoded protein is CASSYAETYEQYF. J is TRBJ2-7 and V is TRBV6-2 or TRBV6-3; D remains unclear. V lost 2 bases to trimming and J lost 2 bases, with 7 bases between them. CDR1 is MNHEY, CDR2 SVGEGT, per germline. This CDR3 is 13 amino acids long.

This clone showed up just once. The V gene is TRBV10-3, the J gene TRBJ2-5; D uncertain. Germline CDR1 reads ENHRY; CDR2 reads SYGVKD. The CDR3 length is 15 residues. V lost 4 bases and J lost 4, with 16 bases in between. The chain's CDR3 is CAISVGKGKGETQYF. CDR3 sequence (DNA): TGTGCCATCAGTGTTGGTAAGGGAAAGGGAGAGACCCAGTACTTC.

This chain joins TRBV11-2 and TRBJ2-3; 12 positions agree with TRBD2. The J segment lost 4 bases and the V segment lost 0 bases, leaving 11 bases of the junction unmatched. This CDR3 comprises 19 residues. Germline assignment: CDR1 SGHAT and CDR2 FQNNGV. The CDR3 region is CASSLDFGRLAGAADTQYF. In DNA, the CDR3 is TGTGCCAGCAGCTTAGATTTTGGGCGACTAGCGGGAGCCGCAGATACGCAGTATTTT.

The chain has TRBV12-3 or TRBV12-4 and TRBJ2-7; D gene unclear. The germline V and J ends were trimmed by 3 bases and 4 bases, with 7 bases remaining between them. This CDR3 has 12 residues. DNA of the CDR3: TGTGCCAGCAGTTTCTCAGGTTACGAGCAGTACTTC. Residues: CASSFSGYEQYF.

This chain uses TRBV7-3 with TRBJ2-7, with a weak D call TRBD1 (6 bases). V gave up 1 base and J gave up 6 bases, with 16 bases separating them. CDR1 and CDR2 (germline): SGHTA, FQGTGA. The CDR3 covers 15 residues. The CDR3 bases are TGTGCCAGCAGCTTAAACAGAGGGGGTTCTTCCGAGCAGTACTTC. Translating it yields CASSLNRGGSSEQYF.

The V gene is TRBV6-2 or TRBV6-3, the J gene TRBJ1-1, with unresolved D. The CDR3 has 14 residues. The V end lost 6 bases, the J end lost 5 bases, and 16 bases lay between the germline ends. The germline gives CDR1 MNHEY, CDR2 SVGEGT. The CDR3 coding sequence is TGTGCCAGCAGCTCTTACGGTGGGGATACTGAAGCTTTCTTT. Its translation: CASSSYGGDTEAFF.

As concerns this clone: Possible read error: a much larger clone is one base away. The rearrangement links TRBV6-5 to TRBJ1-6; the D is unclear. The CDR3 has 12 residues. Germline lookup yields CDR1 MNHEY and CDR2 SVGAGI. The V end was cut by 2 bases, the J end by 7 bases, with 3 bases between. The CDR3: CASSYTNSPLHF. The CDR3 DNA follows: TGTGCCAGCAGTTACACCAATTCACCCCTCCACTTT.

This chain links TRBV6-4 with TRBJ2-7; 10 bases fit TRBD1. Germline-derived CDR1 and CDR2 are MRHNA and SNTAGT. V lost 10 bases to trimming and J lost 4 bases; unmatched junction nucleotides: 7. The CDR3 has 13 residues. The CDR3 reads CATSRDRGYEQYF. CDR3 DNA sequence: TGTGCCACCTCTAGGGACAGGGGATACGAGCAGTACTTC.